This T cell receptor (beta chain) stems from a study of immune cell composition in non-small cell lung cancer. Normal lung was sampled as far from the tumour as possible, at least 3 cm. DNA was extracted from unsorted cell suspensions stored frozen. On this clone itself: Antigen: not known.

Using immunoSEQ multiplex PCR, the repertoire was profiled, and TCRdb retains in-frame clones only, with some absent. The sample has roughly 8,100 clones; roughly 69% are singletons. General study findings and limits: Adenocarcinomas with higher top tumour-associated clone frequency had more reactive TILs. Roughly 80% of squamous and roughly 32% of adenocarcinoma cases had tumour-associated clones >0.5%. Tumour TCR-beta clonality showed no significant link to smoking pack-years.

The V and J ends lost 3 bases and 4 bases respectively, with 12 bases between them. From germline, CDR1 is LGHNA and CDR2 YSLEER. This CDR3 region has 14 residues. The rearrangement links TRBV4-3 to TRBJ1-2, with a possible D match to TRBD1 (6 bases). The receptor comes from a human donor with non-small cell lung cancer. The sample was non-adjacent lung tissue. The CDR3 DNA reads as TGCGCCAGCAGCCAGGGGGCTTCGGGCTATGGCTACACCTTC. This gives the protein CASSQGASGYGYTF.